This T cell receptor beta chain was observed in a study of beta chain features in type 1 diabetes. This clone was recorded a few times. CDR1 MNHEY and CDR2 SVGAGI come from the germline V gene. The CDR3 loop spans 16 amino acids. Germline trimming cut 1 base from V and 4 bases from J; bases unmatched to any gene: 9. Expressed TCRB transcripts were sequenced, since all the RNA that had been isolated was reverse transcribed. TCRdb keeps only in-frame clones here, not all; method: immunoSEQ multiplex PCR. The sample carries almost 350,000 clones, 8% recorded once. The sample taken for sequencing was central memory CD4+ T cells from blood. The chain links TRBV6-5 to TRBJ1-2; 7 nucleotides match TRBD1. The TCR was taken from a woman between 18 and 29 years old in good health. CDR3 amino acids: CASSYFKGQELYGYTF. CDR3 coding DNA: TGTGCCAGCAGTTACTTTAAAGGACAGGAGCTCTATGGCTACACCTTC.